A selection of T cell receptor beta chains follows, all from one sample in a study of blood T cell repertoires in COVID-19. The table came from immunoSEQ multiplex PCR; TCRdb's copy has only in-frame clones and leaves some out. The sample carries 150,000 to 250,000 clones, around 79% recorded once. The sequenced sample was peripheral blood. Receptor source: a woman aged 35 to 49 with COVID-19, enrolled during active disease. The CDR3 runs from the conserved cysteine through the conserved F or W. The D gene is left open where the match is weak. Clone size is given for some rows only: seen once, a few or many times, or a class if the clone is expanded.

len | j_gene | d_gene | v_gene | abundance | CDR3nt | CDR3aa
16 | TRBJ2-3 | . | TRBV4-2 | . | TGTGCCAGCAGCCAAGAGGGTAGCGGCCGCACAGATACGCAGTATTTT | CASSQEGSGRTDTQYF
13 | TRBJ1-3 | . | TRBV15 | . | TGTGCCACCAGCAGAGATAGTGGAAACACCATATATTTT | CATSRDSGNTIYF
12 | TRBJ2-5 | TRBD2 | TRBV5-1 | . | TGCGCCAGCGGACTAGCCGAAGAGACCCAGTACTTC | CASGLAEETQYF
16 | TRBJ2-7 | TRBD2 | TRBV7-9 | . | TGTGCCAGCAGCTTAGCTGCTAGCGGGGATAATTACGAGCAGTACTTC | CASSLAASGDNYEQYF
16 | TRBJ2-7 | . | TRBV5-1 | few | TGCGCCAGCAGCTTGGCGCCGGGAACCAGCTCCTACGAGCAGTACTTC | CASSLAPGTSSYEQYF
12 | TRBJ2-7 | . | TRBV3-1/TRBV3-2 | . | TGTGCCAGCGGAGACAGGACCTACGAGCAGTACTTC | CASGDRTYEQYF
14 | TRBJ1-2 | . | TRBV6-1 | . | TGTGCCAGCAGTGATACTCCCGGGGAGTTTGGCTACACCTTC | CASSDTPGEFGYTF
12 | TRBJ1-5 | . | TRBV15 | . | TGTGCCACCAGCAGCCTGAATCAGCCCCAGCATTTT | CATSSLNQPQHF
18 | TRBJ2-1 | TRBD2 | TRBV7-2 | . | TGTGCCAGCAGCTCTTTGCCTAGCGGGAGACTCTCCTACAATGAGCAGTTCTTC | CASSSLPSGRLSYNEQFF
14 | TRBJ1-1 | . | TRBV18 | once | TGTGCCAGCTCACCACTTGCGGTTAGGACTGAAGCTTTCTTT | CASSPLAVRTEAFF
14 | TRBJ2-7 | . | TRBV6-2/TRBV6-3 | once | TGTGCCAGCAGTTATGGAGGGGCATTTTACGAGCAGTACTTC | CASSYGGAFYEQYF
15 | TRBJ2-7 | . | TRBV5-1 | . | TGCGCCAGCAGCTTGAATGGCAGAAGCTCCTACGAGCAGTACTTC | CASSLNGRSSYEQYF
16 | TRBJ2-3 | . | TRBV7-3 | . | TGTGCCAGCAGCTTAGTGGGCGGGGACGGGACAGATACGCAGTATTTT | CASSLVGGDGTDTQYF
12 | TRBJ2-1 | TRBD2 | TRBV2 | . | TGTGCCAGCAGCCGACTAGCAAGCGAGCAGTTCTTC | CASSRLASEQFF
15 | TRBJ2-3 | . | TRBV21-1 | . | TGTGCCAGCTCAAGGACTAGCCCTAGCACAGATACGCAGTATTTT | CASSRTSPSTDTQYF
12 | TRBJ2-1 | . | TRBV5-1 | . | TGCGCCAGCACACGAACATACAATGAGCAGTTCTTC | CASTRTYNEQFF
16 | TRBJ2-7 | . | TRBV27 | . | TGTGCCAGCAGGGAGGTCGGAGGGCGTTCACCCTACGAGCAGTACTTC | CASREVGGRSPYEQYF
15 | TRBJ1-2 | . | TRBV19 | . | TGTGCCAGTAGTATAGGGGGCGACAGTTTCTATGGCTACACCTTC | CASSIGGDSFYGYTF
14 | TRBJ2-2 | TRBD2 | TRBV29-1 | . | TGCAGCGTTTCGACTAGCGGAAACACCGGGGAGCTGTTTTTT | CSVSTSGNTGELFF
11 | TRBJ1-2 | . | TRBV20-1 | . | TGCAGTGCTAGAGGGACATATGGCTACACCTTC | CSARGTYGYTF
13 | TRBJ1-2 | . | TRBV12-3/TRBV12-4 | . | TGTGCCAGCAGTCCGCACAGTAACTATGGCTACACCTTC | CASSPHSNYGYTF
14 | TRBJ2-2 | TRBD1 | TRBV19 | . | TGTGCCAGTACCCGGACAGGGGGCGTCGGGGAGCTGTTTTTT | CASTRTGGVGELFF
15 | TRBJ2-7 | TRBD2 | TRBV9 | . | TGTGCCAGCAGCGAAACCGGACTAGCGGCTTCCGAGCAGTACTTC | CASSETGLAASEQYF
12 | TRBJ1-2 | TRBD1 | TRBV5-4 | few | TGTGCCAGCAGCCCCGGACAGGGTGGCTACACCTTC | CASSPGQGGYTF
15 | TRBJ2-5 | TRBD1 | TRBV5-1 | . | TGCGCCAGCAGCTTGCTCGCAGGGGGTGAGGAGACCCAGTACTTC | CASSLLAGGEETQYF
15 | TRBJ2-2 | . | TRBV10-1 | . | TGCGCCAGCAGCCCTTCACTGCTAGCCGGCGGGGAGCTGTTTTTT | CASSPSLLAGGELFF
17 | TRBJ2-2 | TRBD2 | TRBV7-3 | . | TGTGCCAGCAGCCCGGCATGGGGACTAGCCCAAGCCGGGGAGCTGTTTTTT | CASSPAWGLAQAGELFF
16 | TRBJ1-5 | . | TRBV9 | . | TGTGCCAGCAGCGCCGAAGGGGAACTTAGCAATCAGCCCCAGCATTTT | CASSAEGELSNQPQHF